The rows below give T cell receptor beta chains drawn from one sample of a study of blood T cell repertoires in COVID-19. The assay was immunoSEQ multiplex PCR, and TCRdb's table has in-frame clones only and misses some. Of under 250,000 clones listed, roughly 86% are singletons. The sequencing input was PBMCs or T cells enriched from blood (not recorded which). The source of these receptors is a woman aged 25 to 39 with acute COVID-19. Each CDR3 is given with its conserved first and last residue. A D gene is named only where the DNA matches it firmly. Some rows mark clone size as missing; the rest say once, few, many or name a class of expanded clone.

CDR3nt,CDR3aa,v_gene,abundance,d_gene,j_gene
TGTGCCAGCAGTAACAGGTGGTCAACTAATGAAAAACTGTTTTTT,CASSNRWSTNEKLFF,TRBV27,.,.,TRBJ1-4
TGTGCCAGCAGTGAACAGGGCCTGTCCTACGAGCAGTACTTC,CASSEQGLSYEQYF,TRBV2,.,.,TRBJ2-7
TGTGCCACCAGTGGGGAAGACAGCGCGACTAGCCCTTATAGCAATCAGCCCCAGCATTTT,CATSGEDSATSPYSNQPQHF,TRBV24-1,.,.,TRBJ1-5
TGTGCCAGCGTTCTCAGGACAGGGCAAGGGGAAGCTTTCTTT,CASVLRTGQGEAFF,TRBV2,few,TRBD1,TRBJ1-1
TGCGCCAGCAGCTCGGACAGGCACTCAGGGAACACTGAAGCTTTCTTT,CASSSDRHSGNTEAFF,TRBV5-1,.,TRBD1,TRBJ1-1
TGTGCCAGCAGTCCCCCGGAACTACAGCCCCAGCATTTT,CASSPPELQPQHF,TRBV6-6,.,.,TRBJ1-5
TGTGCCAGCAGCTACACAGAGATCCACTACGAGCAGTACTTC,CASSYTEIHYEQYF,TRBV7-8,once,.,TRBJ2-7
TGTGCCAGCTCACCCCCGGGGTGGTTTACTGGGAGCTCTGGAAACACCATATATTTT,CASSPPGWFTGSSGNTIYF,TRBV18,.,.,TRBJ1-3
TGCAGCTTCAGGACAGGGTGGGGCACCGGGGAGCTGTTTTTT,CSFRTGWGTGELFF,TRBV29-1,.,TRBD1,TRBJ2-2
TGTGCCAGCAGCACCTACCGGACAGCAACTAATGAAAAACTGTTTTTT,CASSTYRTATNEKLFF,TRBV5-6,.,.,TRBJ1-4
TGTGCCAGCAGCTTTAGCTCTCAAAGCAGTGGCTACACCTTC,CASSFSSQSSGYTF,TRBV7-2,once,.,TRBJ1-2
TGTGCCAGCAGTTTTGGGCAAGGCACAGATACGCAGTATTTT,CASSFGQGTDTQYF,TRBV28,.,.,TRBJ2-3
TGTGCCAGCAAAGGGGGCGAGAACTATGGCTACACCTTC,CASKGGENYGYTF,TRBV25-1,.,TRBD1,TRBJ1-2
TGTGCCAGCAGCCCGGGCAGGGGCACAGATACGCAGTATTTT,CASSPGRGTDTQYF,TRBV7-3,.,.,TRBJ2-3
TGTGCCAGCAGCGCGAGACGGGGGGAAAGCACAGATACGCAGTATTTT,CASSARRGESTDTQYF,TRBV11-3,.,TRBD2,TRBJ2-3
TGTGCCAGCATGGACAGGGAAATCACTGAAGCTTTCTTT,CASMDREITEAFF,TRBV2,.,TRBD1,TRBJ1-1
TGTGCCAGCAGTTTCGCCGGGACTAGGTCCGACAATGAGCAGTTCTTC,CASSFAGTRSDNEQFF,TRBV6-5,few,TRBD2,TRBJ2-1
TGCGCCAGCAGCTTGAGACCAGGGGACTCCTACAATGAGCAGTTCTTC,CASSLRPGDSYNEQFF,TRBV5-1,.,.,TRBJ2-1
TGTGCCAGCAGTGACGGCAGGGAAGGCGGGGAGCTGTTTTTT,CASSDGREGGELFF,TRBV6-4,once,.,TRBJ2-2
TGTGCCAGCAGTTTCGGCGGGGGGGCTGTGGGTGAGCAGTTCTTC,CASSFGGGAVGEQFF,TRBV28,once,TRBD2,TRBJ2-1
TGTGCCTCCTCACGGGACAAGCCCTACGAGCAGTACTTC,CASSRDKPYEQYF,TRBV6-5,.,.,TRBJ2-7
TGTGCCAGCAGCACAGGACTAGCGGGGGGCTGGAACACCGGGGAGCTGTTTTTT,CASSTGLAGGWNTGELFF,TRBV5-4,.,TRBD2,TRBJ2-2
TGTGCCAGCAGCGCGGGACGGGAGGGGGAAGCTTTCTTT,CASSAGREGEAFF,TRBV9,.,.,TRBJ1-1